The 4 T cell receptor beta chains below come from one sample, sequenced in a study of PD-L1 blockade in urothelial cancer. The data were produced by immunoSEQ multiplex PCR, yet TCRdb's version contains in-frame clones alone and is incomplete. This table has around 33,000 clones, around 80% appearing once. Sample: PBMCs, taken around atezolizumab (anti-PD-L1) treatment. The source of these receptors is a man between 65 and 80 years old with urothelial cancer.

In the case of this clone: Distinct nucleotide sequences in the sample also encode this CDR3. The CDR3 DNA reads as TGTGCCAGCAGTGGGGGGGGAATTTTCAATCAGCCCCAGCATTTT. Encoded protein: CASSGGGIFNQPQHF. The chain carries TRBV28 and TRBJ1-5; a weak D match, TRBD1 (5 bases). Per germline, CDR1 MDHEN and CDR2 SYDVKM. V lost 5 bases to trimming and J lost 3 bases, with 14 bases between them. CDR3 length: 15 amino acids.

The chain carries TRBV6-6 and TRBJ1-2, with TRBD1 as a possible D gene (6 bases). V lost 4 bases and J lost 2, with 8 bases in between. Germline V lookup: CDR1 MNHNY, CDR2 SVGAGI (reference sequence). The CDR3 runs to 13 residues. CDR3 coding DNA: TGTGCCAGCAGTTCAGGGGAGAACTATGGCTACACCTTC. Translation: CASSSGENYGYTF.

CDR3 DNA sequence: TGTGCCAGCAGTCCGATACTAGCGGGAGGGACCTTCGAGCAGTTCTTC. This codes for CASSPILAGGTFEQFF. This rearrangement joins TRBV27 to TRBJ2-1, with 13 bases aligning to TRBD2. Germline trimming cut 5 bases from V and 10 bases from J; bases unmatched to any gene: 11. CDR1 is MNHEY, CDR2 SMNVEV, per germline (reference sequence). This CDR3 comprises 16 residues.

The genes are TRBV2 and TRBJ1-3, with TRBD1 matching 7 bases. Germline V gene data show CDR1 as SNHLY and CDR2 as FYNNEI. The CDR3 has 15 amino acids. The V segment lost 7 bases and the J segment 0 bases; nucleotides outside the gene matches: 6. The DNA of the CDR3 is TGTGCCAGCACTAGGGACAGATCCTCTGGAAACACCATATATTTT. Its protein product is CASTRDRSSGNTIYF.